This T cell receptor (beta chain) was retrieved from a study of CD8+ T cells in alopecia areata (dated by TCRdb to 2017 to 2018). With regard to the full study: Treated patients were enrolled in an open-label pilot trial of oral tofacitinib, 5 to 10 mg twice daily, for moderate-to-severe alopecia areata. Patients on tofacitinib were biopsied at baseline and after 4 and 24 weeks of treatment, and several of the patients also had a later scalp biopsy. RNA was extracted with the PAXgene miRNA kit for fixed scalp, the miRNeasy kit for PBMCs, and the RNeasy kit for mouse skin. High-throughput TCRbeta sequencing was used to examine T cell clonal expansion in alopecia areata in both the C3H/HeJ mouse model and human patients. Patients stayed on tofacitinib for 6 to 18 months and then had 6 months of follow-up off drug so that delayed response and recurrence could be assessed. On the human side, TCRbeta sequencing was run on scalp tissue and on sorted CD4+ and CD8+ peripheral blood T cells from healthy controls and from alopecia areata patients with either patchy or totalis/universalis disease. Scalp clonality was compared among normal scalp (n=4), patchy alopecia areata scalp (n=8), and alopecia totalis/universalis scalp (n=8). Disease severity in treated patients was measured with the SALT score, which quantifies the percentage of affected scalp surface area. TCRbeta CDR3 regions were amplified by immunoSEQ multiplex PCR with 35 Vbeta forward and 13 Jbeta reverse primers. The research as a whole found: Shared TCR sequences between patients were less evident than in mice, which may be partly attributable to HLA diversity in the patient population. Tofacitinib significantly decreased scalp clonality and the number of expanded CD8+ clones among the top 100 scalp clones. Many expanded lesional clones were found to persist in scalp and blood during tofacitinib treatment, and relapse after treatment cessation may be partly explained by this persistence. Because the treated cohort was small and had just a single nonresponder, larger studies are needed to establish links between baseline CD8+ expansion and response. Scalp TCR repertoire analysis is complicated because resident alphabeta T cells in normal human skin are also sequenced, whereas mouse skin is dominated by gammadelta T cells. Compared with normal scalp, lesional scalp had higher clonality and more expanded CD8+ clones, particularly in alopecia totalis/universalis, a pattern that suggests antigenic drive.

Library prep was done by the immunoSEQ multiplex PCR assay. For TCR sequencing, RNA was extracted from every sample and reverse transcribed into cDNA to serve as template. First-strand cDNA was synthesized with SuperScript III using a 2:1 mix of oligo-dT and random hexamers. A synthetic immune receptor repertoire was used to gauge amplification bias, and whatever bias remained was removed computationally. From the authors' description of their analysis: Raw reads were preprocessed to remove errors, and CDR3 was defined by IMGT conventions from the conserved cysteine to phenylalanine. Clonality was computed as 1 minus the Shannon entropy, with the entropy normalized by log2 of the number of productive unique TCRs. CD4 or CD8 identity of scalp clones was inferred by cross-referencing scalp TCRbeta sequences with sorted blood CD4 and CD8 repertoires. Imported from immuneACCESS, the table was reduced by TCRdb to in-frame sequences with V and J called. These copies leave out some clones; in studies compared against another copy, an unresolved V gene accounts for under half, and the cause of the remainder is not known. That table supplies the V and J calls and clone size; D and trimming were determined from the DNA. The sample records 95,000 to 100,000 clones, 60% of which are singletons. The ten largest clonotypes hold about 16% of the sample.

CDR1 and CDR2 were assigned from the germline V gene as SNHLY and FYNNEI. The trim is 4 bases for V and 4 bases for J, with a gap of 10 bases between the germline ends. Reading from cysteine to phenylalanine, the CDR3 counts 14 amino acids. Of the read, only the CDR3 DNA is kept; its 42 bases are in frame from base 1. In the case of this clone: It lacks a known antigen. No quality values exist for individual bases; no much larger clone is one base distant.

The treatment or condition label here, explained by the study, means: oral pan-JAK inhibitor, 5-10 mg twice daily. Lesional scalp punch biopsies and peripheral blood were obtained from alopecia areata patients. PBMCs were isolated by density centrifugation and stained for CD3, CD4 and CD8, and CD4+ and CD8+ T cells were sorted on a FACSAria. The receptor chain draws on TRBV2 and TRBJ2-2; there is no confident call for the D gene. The sequences come from CD8+ T cells sorted from blood, collected at approximately week 56, from a patient treated with tofacitinib. The sequence was collected from a human donor with alopecia areata. The CDR3 region has the sequence CASSGHVSTGELFF. The bases are TGTGCCAGCAGTGGTCACGTAAGCACCGGGGAGCTGTTTTTT.